This T cell receptor beta chain was observed in a study of regulatory and conventional T cells in RAG deficiency. General observations from the study: Sorted Omenn CD25-high CD127-low cells may not be bona fide Tregs. Shannon entropy was markedly lower and Simpson indices higher in RAG-deficient patients than control T-cell subsets. Shorter CDR3s in all patient subsets; >90% Treg-Tconv overlap in Omenn.

This clone has a handful of counts. Its antigen is as yet unknown. Generated by immunoSEQ multiplex PCR, the TCRdb table keeps only in-frame clones and is missing some. The sample holds about 30,000 clones; 85% to 95% are singletons and the top ten take under 0.85%. The sorted regulatory T cells were CD4+, CD25-high and CD127-low, with genomic DNA sequenced. The CDR3 sequence is 12 residues long. Germline loops: CDR1 SGHTA, CDR2 FQGTGA. V was cut by 5 bases and J by 4 bases, with 8 bases left in between. Separately, the same data were catalogued under a study of regulatory T cells. From that second work: The PCR used 52 TRBV and 13 TRBJ primers. In patients, unique TRB V-J pairs were restricted and V/J usage skewed, especially in Tregs.

Material: Tregs sorted from blood. V and J are TRBV7-3 and TRBJ1-2, with D hard to call. The TCR was taken from a human donor in good health. The CDR3 coding sequence is TGTGCCAGCAGCGAGTTCGGCTATGGCTACACCTTC. As protein: CASSEFGYGYTF.